These 19 T cell receptor beta chains share one sample of origin, sequenced in a study of blood T cell repertoires in COVID-19. Here immunoSEQ multiplex PCR was the method, and the copy in TCRdb shows in-frame clones only, minus some. The sample contains about 200,000 clones, 82% of which appear only once. Sequencing used PBMCs or T cells enriched from blood (not recorded which). The receptors originated from a woman aged 60-75 years with acute COVID-19.

The table lists this clone with a few counts. The chain combines TRBV28 with TRBJ1-4; TRBD1 matches 8 bases. CDR3 length equals 15 residues. J gave up 6 bases and V 6 bases, and 9 bases lay outside the gene matches. Per germline, CDR1 MDHEN and CDR2 SYDVKM. The CDR3 nucleotides are TGTGCCAGCAGCCTCTCAGGGGGCGCGGATGAAAAACTGTTTTTT. Encoded protein: CASSLSGGADEKLFF.

The chain couples TRBV7-9 to TRBJ2-6; possible D gene TRBD2, 5 bases. The V gene lost 2 bases and the J gene lost 1 base, with 9 bases spanning the gap. Germline V CDR1 and CDR2: SEHNR, FQNEAQ (reference sequence). The CDR3 extends over 16 amino acids. The CDR3 reads CASSLWTGSGANVLTF. The DNA of the CDR3 is TGTGCCAGCAGCTTATGGACGGGATCTGGGGCCAACGTCCTGACTTTC.

The chain carries TRBV19 and TRBJ1-2, with D maybe TRBD1 (6 bases). The germline V gene encodes CDR1 LNHDA and CDR2 SQIVND (reference sequence). The CDR3 loop spans 13 amino acids. Trimming removed 7 bases at V and 4 bases at J, with 13 bases between. CDR3 in amino acids: CASKTGTLYGYTF. DNA for the CDR3: TGTGCCAGTAAAACAGGGACCCTCTATGGCTACACCTTC.

The chain recombines TRBV11-2 with TRBJ2-1, with D possibly matching TRBD2 (6 bases). Germline-derived CDR1 and CDR2 are SGHAT and FQNNGV. Deletions cut 4 bases from V and 15 bases from J, with 19 bases between. The CDR3 covers 13 residues. CDR3 amino acids: CASSSRGGTESFF. The CDR3, as DNA: TGTGCCAGCAGCTCCCGGGGAGGTACGGAATCGTTCTTC.

The chain has TRBV21-1 and TRBJ2-7; the table's D call of TRBD2 was not tested on the DNA. TRBV21-1 is described as a pseudogene. The CDR3 is made up of 15 amino acids. The CDR3 nucleotides are TGTGCCAGCAGCAAAACCTCATGCGCAAACTACGAGCAGTACGTC. The encoded protein is CASSKTSCANYEQYV.

The chain uses TRBV6-4 and TRBJ1-2; D is perhaps TRBD1 (6 bases). In germline, CDR1 is MRHNA, CDR2 SNTAGT. Trimming removed 7 bases from V and 2 bases from J, with 23 bases in between. This CDR3 spans 17 amino acids. The CDR3 DNA reads as TGTGCCAGCATGTTGAAAGGCGGACAGTTGCCCAACTATGGCTACACCTTC. Its protein is CASMLKGGQLPNYGYTF.

This clone occurred a few times. V gene TRBV5-1 combines with J gene TRBJ2-5, with 8 bases identical to TRBD2. The junction had 5 bases not matched to a gene; V was cut back by 0 bases and J by 1 base. CDR1 SGHRS and CDR2 YFSETQ come from the germline V gene. The CDR3 sequence is 16 residues long. The CDR3 DNA reads as TGCGCCAGCAGCTTGGCCGGGGGACTAGGCCAAGAGACCCAGTACTTC. Amino acids: CASSLAGGLGQETQYF.

The chain is built from TRBV18 and TRBJ1-2; D is unclear. The CDR3 covers 15 residues. Germline CDR1 reads KGHSH; CDR2 reads LQKENI. Trimming cost V 6 bases and J 3 bases, with 17 bases left between them. DNA for the CDR3: TGTGCCAGCTCCCCAAATAGTGCGAGGGACTATGGCTACACCTTC. It translates to CASSPNSARDYGYTF.

This sequence joins TRBV5-1 and TRBJ1-1, with 10 bases matching TRBD1. V lost 4 bases to trimming and J lost 5 bases; unmatched junction nucleotides: 8. In germline, CDR1 is SGHRS, CDR2 YFSETQ. CDR3 length: 15 amino acids. The CDR3 reads CASSRGTGEATEAFF. Written as DNA, the CDR3 is TGCGCCAGCAGCAGGGGGACAGGGGAGGCGACTGAAGCTTTCTTT.

The chain recombines TRBV5-1 with TRBJ1-4; the D is unclear. The CDR3 covers 13 residues. Trimming cost V 0 bases and J 8 bases, with 8 bases left between them. Germline V CDR1 and CDR2: SGHRS, YFSETQ. This CDR3 reads CASSLATGEKLFF. DNA of the CDR3: TGCGCCAGCAGCTTGGCGACGGGAGAAAAACTGTTTTTT.

V usage is TRBV19 and J usage is TRBJ1-1; 9 nucleotides align to TRBD1. The CDR3 has 16 residues. The germline V gene has CDR1 LNHDA and CDR2 SQIVND (reference sequence). V lost 7 bases, J lost 5 bases, and 14 bases stayed unmatched. The chain's CDR3 is CASIKGTGGEKTEAFF. The CDR3 DNA reads as TGTGCCAGTATAAAGGGCACAGGGGGCGAGAAAACTGAAGCTTTCTTT.

The chain links TRBV10-1 to TRBJ2-3; unclear D gene. Germline CDR1 and CDR2: WNHNN and SYGVQD (reference sequence). CDR3 size: 15 residues. V was clipped by 4 bases and J by 2 bases, with 13 bases between them. As DNA, the CDR3 is TGCGCCAGCAGTGCCTACTCATTTAACACAGATACGCAGTATTTT. It is translated as CASSAYSFNTDTQYF.

This clone was seen a few times. This rearrangement joins TRBV29-1 to TRBJ2-3, with D unclear. V lost 4 bases to trimming and J lost 3 bases, with 8 bases between them. The CDR3 contains 12 residues. Germline CDR1 and CDR2: SQVTM and ANQGSEA. CDR3 coding DNA: TGCAGCGTTGCCCCCACAACAGATACGCAGTATTTT. Protein: CSVAPTTDTQYF.

V usage is TRBV30 and J usage is TRBJ1-1; 7 nucleotides line up with TRBD1. Germline assignment: CDR1 GTSNPN and CDR2 SVGIG (reference sequence). This CDR3 region has 13 residues. V lost 3 bases, J lost 6 bases, and 7 bases stayed unmatched. CDR3: CAWSPTGWPEAFF. In nucleotides, the CDR3 is TGTGCCTGGAGCCCGACAGGGTGGCCTGAAGCTTTCTTT.

The chain carries TRBV5-6 and TRBJ1-1; tentative D call: TRBD1 (6 bases). The CDR3 is 16 residues long. The germline CDR1 and CDR2 sequences are SGHDT and YYEEEE. V was shortened by 1 base and J by 3 bases, with 16 bases between the two germline ends. In DNA, the CDR3 is TGTGCCAGCAGCTTGCCTCCGGGAGGGGGGGACACTGAAGCTTTCTTT. It translates to CASSLPPGGGDTEAFF.

This clone was observed a single time. The chain employs TRBV25-1 and TRBJ1-6, with D unresolved. Trimming left V 10 bases short and J 7 bases short, with 20 bases between. The germline gives CDR1 MGHDK, CDR2 SYGVNS. The CDR3 is made up of 15 amino acids. CDR3 protein: CATRREGRNNSPLHF. CDR3 nucleotide sequence: TGTGCCACCCGACGGGAGGGCAGGAACAATTCACCCCTCCACTTT. Looking up the rest from reference TRBV25-1 and TRBJ1-6 gives the full variable domain: EADIYQTPRYLVIGTGKKITLECSQTMGHDKMYWYQQDPGMELHLIHYSYGVNSTEKGDLSSESTVSRIRTEHFPLTLESARPSHTSQYLCATRREGRNNSPLHFGNGTRLTVT.

This chain links TRBV10-3 with TRBJ2-1, with 7 bases identical to TRBD2. CDR1 ENHRY and CDR2 SYGVKD come from the germline V gene. The V segment lost 10 bases and the J segment 8 bases; nucleotides outside the gene matches: 8. CDR3 length equals 12 residues. DNA for the CDR3: TGTGCCACCGAGACTAGCAACTATGAGCAGTTCTTC. Its protein product is CATETSNYEQFF.

There are a few counts of this clone. The J gene is TRBJ1-2, the V gene TRBV30; D gene ambiguous. With 7 bases removed from V and 2 bases from J, the gap between germline ends came to 14 bases. Germline V CDR1 and CDR2: GTSNPN, SVGIG (reference sequence). This CDR3 is 13 amino acids long. The CDR3 bases are TGTGCCTCTGACTTTCGGCAAAACTATGGCTACACCTTC. Translation gives CASDFRQNYGYTF. The full variable domain, its missing parts supplied by reference TRBV30 and TRBJ1-2, is SQTIHQWPATLVQPVGSPLSLECTVEGTSNPNLYWYRQAAGRGLQLLFYSVGIGQISSEVPQNLSASRPQDRQFILSSKKLLLSDSGFYLCASDFRQNYGYTFGSGTRLTVV.

This clone was recorded a few times. This sequence joins TRBV5-5 and TRBJ1-5; the D gene is possibly TRBD1 (6 bases). This CDR3 has 14 residues. V was pared by 4 bases and J by 5 bases, with 13 bases between. CDR1 is SGHKS and CDR2 is YYEKEE in the germline V gene (reference sequence). In nucleotides, the CDR3 is TGTGCCAGCAGCCCACAGGGCTCCGATCAGCCCCAGCATTTT. Translating gives CASSPQGSDQPQHF.